A selection of T cell receptor beta chains follows, all from one sample in a study of Tregs in tolerant kidney transplant recipients. Measured with immunoSEQ multiplex PCR; TCRdb has only the in-frame clones, and not every one. Found here are about 240,000 clones, 65% to 85% of them singletons; the top ten hold 0.55% to 0.65%. Material: CD4+ T cells from blood. Every receptor here comes from a human donor in good health. Both conserved end residues are part of each CDR3. D genes are given only for firm matches. The size field is filled for only some rows; it gives once, few, many or a size class.

D gene: TRBD1
V gene: TRBV4-1
clone size: NA
J gene: TRBJ1-2
CDR3 length: 16
CDR3 DNA: TGCGCCAGCAGCCAAGATCCAACAGGGGGCCCCTATGGCTACACCTTC
CDR3 protein: CASSQDPTGGPYGYTF

D gene: TRBD2
V gene: TRBV27
clone size: once
J gene: TRBJ2-7
CDR3 length: 14
CDR3 DNA: TGTGCCAGCAGTCTCCTAGCGGGACGTTTGGAGCAGTACTTC
CDR3 protein: CASSLLAGRLEQYF

D gene: TRBD1
V gene: TRBV7-9
clone size: NA
J gene: TRBJ1-1
CDR3 length: 13
CDR3 DNA: TGTGCCAGCAGCTTCGACGACAGGGATGAAGCTTTCTTT
CDR3 protein: CASSFDDRDEAFF

D gene: NA
V gene: TRBV2
clone size: NA
J gene: TRBJ2-7
CDR3 length: 14
CDR3 DNA: TGTGCCAGCAGTGCTGAGATCGGTCCATACGAGCAGTACTTC
CDR3 protein: CASSAEIGPYEQYF

D gene: NA
V gene: TRBV19
clone size: NA
J gene: TRBJ2-2
CDR3 length: 15
CDR3 DNA: TGTGCCAGTAGTATAGGGCCAGCAGGGACCGGGGAGCTGTTTTTT
CDR3 protein: CASSIGPAGTGELFF

D gene: NA
V gene: TRBV19
clone size: NA
J gene: TRBJ1-3
CDR3 length: 14
CDR3 DNA: TGTGCCAGTCGGAGCTTCCTGCCCGAAAACACCATATATTTT
CDR3 protein: CASRSFLPENTIYF

D gene: NA
V gene: TRBV2
clone size: NA
J gene: TRBJ1-1
CDR3 length: 13
CDR3 DNA: TGTGCCAGCAGTGACAGGCTGAACACTGAAGCTTTCTTT
CDR3 protein: CASSDRLNTEAFF

D gene: NA
V gene: TRBV15
clone size: NA
J gene: TRBJ2-5
CDR3 length: 13
CDR3 DNA: TGTGCCACCAGCAGAGCCCCTTGGGGGACCCAGTACTTC
CDR3 protein: CATSRAPWGTQYF

D gene: TRBD1
V gene: TRBV6-1
clone size: few
J gene: TRBJ1-3
CDR3 length: 17
CDR3 DNA: TGTGCCAGCAGTGCGGCGGTACAGGGGCGGCGAGGAAACACCATATATTTT
CDR3 protein: CASSAAVQGRRGNTIYF

D gene: NA
V gene: TRBV25-1
clone size: NA
J gene: TRBJ1-3
CDR3 length: 16
CDR3 DNA: TGTGCCAGCAGTGTAGAGGGGTCAACCTCTGGAAACACCATATATTTT
CDR3 protein: CASSVEGSTSGNTIYF

D gene: NA
V gene: TRBV2
clone size: NA
J gene: TRBJ1-1
CDR3 length: 15
CDR3 DNA: TGTGCCAGCAGGAGAGCACCGACGGAGAACGCTGAAGCTTTCTTT
CDR3 protein: CASRRAPTENAEAFF

D gene: TRBD1
V gene: TRBV5-6
clone size: NA
J gene: TRBJ1-2
CDR3 length: 14
CDR3 DNA: TGTGCCAGCAGCTTTACAGGGGGCTTTACGGGCTACACCTTC
CDR3 protein: CASSFTGGFTGYTF

D gene: TRBD2
V gene: TRBV5-6
clone size: NA
J gene: TRBJ2-1
CDR3 length: 15
CDR3 DNA: TGTGCCAGCAGCTTGGTGGGACTAGCGGACAATGAGCAGTTCTTC
CDR3 protein: CASSLVGLADNEQFF

D gene: TRBD2
V gene: TRBV6-5
clone size: NA
J gene: TRBJ2-4
CDR3 length: 12
CDR3 DNA: TGTGCCAGCAGTTACGGGGGGGACATTCAGTACTTC
CDR3 protein: CASSYGGDIQYF

D gene: NA
V gene: TRBV7-6
clone size: NA
J gene: TRBJ2-7
CDR3 length: 16
CDR3 DNA: TGTGCCAGCAGCTCCTCGGCCTCGAGCGGAGCCTACGAGCAGTACTTC
CDR3 protein: CASSSSASSGAYEQYF

D gene: NA
V gene: TRBV6-6
clone size: NA
J gene: TRBJ1-5
CDR3 length: 14
CDR3 DNA: TGTGCCAGCAGCACGGACAGCCTTAATCAGCCCCAGCATTTT
CDR3 protein: CASSTDSLNQPQHF

D gene: TRBD1
V gene: TRBV19
clone size: NA
J gene: TRBJ1-6
CDR3 length: 15
CDR3 DNA: TGTGCCAGCCAGCAAGGACAGGGAATTAGGTCACCCCTCCACTTT
CDR3 protein: CASQQGQGIRSPLHF

D gene: NA
V gene: TRBV30
clone size: NA
J gene: TRBJ2-5
CDR3 length: 13
CDR3 DNA: TGTGCCTGGAGTCGGTCGCAGGGCGGGACCCAGTACTTC
CDR3 protein: CAWSRSQGGTQYF

D gene: TRBD2
V gene: TRBV10-1
clone size: NA
J gene: TRBJ2-2
CDR3 length: 14
CDR3 DNA: TGCGCCAGCAGCCTTTTAGCGGGAGCCGGGGAGCTGTTTTTT
CDR3 protein: CASSLLAGAGELFF

D gene: NA
V gene: TRBV21-1
clone size: NA
J gene: TRBJ2-1
CDR3 length: 18
CDR3 DNA: TGTGCCAGCAGCAAAAGGGGACAGGGTACGAGCTCCTACAATGAGCAGTTCTTC
CDR3 protein: CASSKRGQGTSSYNEQFF

D gene: NA
V gene: TRBV5-4
clone size: NA
J gene: TRBJ1-2
CDR3 length: 15
CDR3 DNA: TGTGCCAGCAGCCCTGCACTGGGGGAGGTCTATGGCTACACCTTC
CDR3 protein: CASSPALGEVYGYTF

D gene: TRBD2
V gene: TRBV19
clone size: few
J gene: TRBJ2-7
CDR3 length: 16
CDR3 DNA: TGTGCCAGTAGGCCCTCCGGACTAGCGGGCGACTACGAGCAGTACTTC
CDR3 protein: CASRPSGLAGDYEQYF

D gene: NA
V gene: TRBV6-1
clone size: NA
J gene: TRBJ1-5
CDR3 length: 15
CDR3 DNA: TGTGCCAGCAGCCAGTTGAGAGATAGCAATCAGCCCCAGCATTTT
CDR3 protein: CASSQLRDSNQPQHF

D gene: NA
V gene: TRBV19
clone size: NA
J gene: TRBJ2-3
CDR3 length: 12
CDR3 DNA: TGTGCCAGTAGTATCGTCGGGGGTACGCAGTATTTT
CDR3 protein: CASSIVGGTQYF

D gene: NA
V gene: TRBV7-2
clone size: NA
J gene: TRBJ2-5
CDR3 length: 15
CDR3 DNA: TGTGCCAGCAGCTTAGGCAGATGGGGTGGAGAGACCCAGTACTTC
CDR3 protein: CASSLGRWGGETQYF

D gene: NA
V gene: TRBV9
clone size: NA
J gene: TRBJ1-1
CDR3 length: 15
CDR3 DNA: TGTGCCAGCAGCGCTTCGGGAACCCGGGTGGCTGAAGCTTTCTTT
CDR3 protein: CASSASGTRVAEAFF

D gene: NA
V gene: TRBV19
clone size: few
J gene: TRBJ2-2
CDR3 length: 15
CDR3 DNA: TGTGCCAGCCGACTAACAGGGTCGGGCACCGGGGAGCTGTTTTTT
CDR3 protein: CASRLTGSGTGELFF

D gene: NA
V gene: TRBV4-1
clone size: NA
J gene: TRBJ1-3
CDR3 length: 14
CDR3 DNA: TGTGCCAGCAGCCAAGGTGACAGGGGAAACACCATATATTTT
CDR3 protein: CASSQGDRGNTIYF

D gene: NA
V gene: TRBV4-1
clone size: NA
J gene: TRBJ1-4
CDR3 length: 16
CDR3 DNA: TGCGCCAGCAGCCAGGCCCCGGGAAGGGGTAATGAAAAACTGTTTTTT
CDR3 protein: CASSQAPGRGNEKLFF

D gene: NA
V gene: TRBV5-1
clone size: NA
J gene: TRBJ2-7
CDR3 length: 14
CDR3 DNA: TGCGCCAGCAGCTTGAACGGGGTGCAAGGTGAGCAGTACTTC
CDR3 protein: CASSLNGVQGEQYF